This entry lists 17 T cell receptor beta chains sequenced from one sample in a study of blood T cell repertoires in COVID-19 (dated by TCRdb to the early 2020s). The receptor library was made with the immunoSEQ multiplex PCR assay. In its TCRdb copy, this immuneACCESS table keeps in-frame sequences only and misses some clones. Where compared with another copy, unresolved V genes explain less than half of these, and the others have no known cause. The sample includes 400,000 to 450,000 clones, with 75% to 90% observed a single time. The top ten hold approximately 1.2% of the sample. Sequencing was performed on PBMCs or T cells enriched from blood (not recorded which). The receptors stem from a man aged 25 to 40 who had recovered from COVID-19.

The chain has TRBV7-8 and TRBJ2-3; 12 bases are a match to TRBD1. This CDR3 is built from 16 residues. With V trimmed by 1 base and J by 6 bases, 5 bases remained unmatched. Germline V CDR1 and CDR2: SGHVS, FQNEAQ. The CDR3 sequence is CASSLGGGQGADTQYF. The DNA of the CDR3 is TGTGCCAGCAGCTTAGGAGGGGGACAGGGGGCGGATACGCAGTATTTT.

CDR3 coding DNA: TGCAGCGTTGAACAGGGGCGGGGGACCTACGAGCAGTACTTC. This translates into CSVEQGRGTYEQYF. The chain couples TRBV29-1 to TRBJ2-7; tentative D call: TRBD2 (7 bases). The CDR3 contains 14 residues. The germline V gene encodes CDR1 SQVTM and CDR2 ANQGSEA. Trimming shortened V by 2 bases and J by 2 bases, and 13 bases separated the two germline ends.

The V call is TRBV28, the J call TRBJ2-7, with D hard to call. The germline V gene encodes CDR1 MDHEN and CDR2 SYDVKM. CDR3 length: 12 residues. Trimming took off 7 bases at V and 2 bases at J, with 9 bases between the two ends. In nucleotides, the CDR3 is TGTGCCAGCAACAGTTATACCTACGAGCAGTACTTC. Translation: CASNSYTYEQYF.

The chain couples TRBV24-1 to TRBJ2-7; maybe TRBD1 (6 bases). Germline V CDR1 and CDR2: KGHDR, SFDVKD. Trimming cost V 7 bases and J 3 bases, with 21 bases left between them. The CDR3 sequence is 16 residues long. This CDR3 reads CATSAVSGEGFYEQYF. The CDR3, as DNA: TGTGCCACCAGCGCTGTCTCAGGGGAAGGTTTCTACGAGCAGTACTTC.

The chain is built from TRBV7-9 and TRBJ2-1; the D gene is possibly TRBD1 (5 bases). The ends were cut back, 2 bases at V and 8 bases at J, with 13 bases in the middle. From germline, CDR1 is SEHNR and CDR2 FQNEAQ (reference sequence). The CDR3 is made up of 14 amino acids. CDR3 bases: TGTGCCAGCAGCTTAAGGGGTAGATGGGATGAGCAGTTCTTC. Translated, it gives CASSLRGRWDEQFF.

This chain connects TRBV27 to TRBJ2-1; 9 nucleotides align to TRBD2. The CDR3 is made up of 16 amino acids. Per the germline V gene, CDR1 is MNHEY and CDR2 is SMNVEV (reference sequence). Trimming removed 2 bases from V and 4 bases from J; junction bases left unmatched: 6. CDR3 bases: TGTGCCAGCAGTTTAGTAGCGGGAGATATATACAATGAGCAGTTCTTC. Translated, it gives CASSLVAGDIYNEQFF.

The chain combines TRBV11-2 with TRBJ1-1, with D possibly being TRBD1 (5 bases). Deletions cut 6 bases from V and 4 bases from J, with 9 bases between. This CDR3 region has 12 residues. Germline-derived CDR1 and CDR2 are SGHAT and FQNNGV. The CDR3 nucleotides are TGTGCCAGCAGATCAGGGCCCACTGAAGCTTTCTTT. Protein product: CASRSGPTEAFF.

V and J are TRBV5-1 and TRBJ2-1; TRBD1 is a possible D gene (5 bases). The CDR3 sequence is 16 residues long. CDR1 and CDR2 (germline): SGHRS, YFSETQ. V shed 0 bases and J shed 0 bases, with 10 bases lying between them. The CDR3: CASSLAPGNSYNEQFF. CDR3 coding DNA: TGCGCCAGCAGCTTGGCTCCAGGGAACTCCTACAATGAGCAGTTCTTC.

The rearrangement joins TRBV7-2 to TRBJ2-2; the D gene is possibly TRBD2 (6 bases). Trimming shortened V by 5 bases and J by 4 bases, and 17 bases separated the two germline ends. Germline values: CDR1 SGHTA, CDR2 FQGNSA. There are 16 residues in the CDR3. DNA for the CDR3: TGTGCCAGCAGCGCGGAAACCGGGCGGGGCACCGGGGAGCTGTTTTTT. It yields the protein CASSAETGRGTGELFF.

The chain is built from TRBV4-1 and TRBJ2-1, with TRBD2 identical over 14 bases. This CDR3 is 19 amino acids long. Trimming removed 4 bases from V and 9 bases from J; junction bases left unmatched: 17. The V gene's germline CDR1 is MGHRA and CDR2 YSYEKL. CDR3 sequence (DNA): TGCGCCAGCAGCCCGGCCGACGGGACTAGCGGGAGTGGTACGGGTGAGCAGTTCTTC. It specifies CASSPADGTSGSGTGEQFF.

The chain uses TRBV4-1 and TRBJ1-5, with D unresolved. V was shortened by 1 base and J by 7 bases, with 11 bases between the two germline ends. Germline V gives CDR1 MGHRA, CDR2 YSYEKL. The CDR3 is made up of 14 amino acids. CDR3: CASSQGHRGQPQHF. CDR3 DNA: TGCGCCAGCAGCCAAGGCCACAGAGGGCAGCCCCAGCATTTT.

The chain couples TRBV7-2 to TRBJ2-1, with a weak D call TRBD2 (7 bases). The ends were cut back, 5 bases at V and 12 bases at J, with 17 bases in the middle. Germline lookup yields CDR1 SGHTA and CDR2 FQGNSA. This CDR3 has 13 amino acids. The CDR3 loop reads CASSEGGGRWQFF. Here the CDR3 DNA reads TGTGCCAGCAGCGAGGGGGGGGGAAGGTGGCAGTTCTTC.

The chain joins TRBV3-1 (or the pseudogene TRBV3-2) to TRBJ2-1; maybe TRBD2 (6 bases). The V end was cut by 2 bases, the J end by 9 bases, with 14 bases between. Germline lookup yields CDR1 LGHDT and CDR2 YNNKEL (reference sequence). This CDR3 region has 14 residues. CDR3 in amino acids: CASSQSAGRGEQFF. CDR3 nucleotides: TGTGCCAGCAGCCAATCTGCTGGGCGGGGTGAGCAGTTCTTC.

This chain links TRBV19 with TRBJ2-1; 8 bases align to TRBD1. Germline V CDR1 and CDR2: LNHDA, SQIVND (reference sequence). V dropped 5 bases and J dropped 5; count of bases not matched to a gene: 2. The CDR3 contains 13 residues. The CDR3 spells CASSVQGDNEQFF. In DNA, the CDR3 is TGTGCCAGTAGTGTACAGGGGGACAATGAGCAGTTCTTC.

The rearrangement links TRBV29-1 to TRBJ2-6, with D possibly matching TRBD2 (5 bases). Germline lookup yields CDR1 SQVTM and CDR2 ANQGSEA. Trimming stripped 4 bases from V and 6 bases from J, with 10 bases between. CDR3 size: 13 residues. CDR3 sequence (DNA): TGCAGCGTTGCTCTCGGGAAGGCCAACGTCCTGACTTTC. This sequence encodes CSVALGKANVLTF.

The chain links TRBV7-6 to TRBJ1-1; 8 positions agree with TRBD1. CDR3 length: 13 residues. The V and J ends lost 5 bases and 3 bases, in that order; junction bases with no gene match: 2. The germline V gene encodes CDR1 SGHVS and CDR2 FNYEAQ. CDR3 residues: CASSTTGDTEAFF. DNA of the CDR3: TGTGCCAGCAGCACGACAGGGGACACTGAAGCTTTCTTT.

This chain connects TRBV19 to TRBJ1-6; 7 bases are a match to TRBD1. This CDR3 comprises 16 residues. The V gene end was trimmed by 3 bases and the J gene end by 6 bases; junction bases not matched to a gene: 8. CDR1 is LNHDA and CDR2 is SQIVND in the germline V gene (reference sequence). The CDR3 loop reads CASSIDREDRNSPLHF. CDR3 DNA sequence: TGTGCCAGTAGTATCGACAGGGAGGATCGTAATTCACCCCTCCACTTT.